This entry is about one T cell receptor (beta chain). Its antigen is still unknown. The PCR ran on 60 Vbeta and 13 Jbeta primers. Method: immunoSEQ multiplex PCR; TCRdb's copy keeps in-frame clones and lacks some. The sample consists of 150,000 to 200,000 clones, under 75% of them appearing once. This entry is derived from a study of cytomegalovirus exposure and HLA in healthy donors. Whole-study context: There were approximately 85 million unique TCRs (from HLA-typed donors) in an early data release.

The study's findings and limits: As was reported, the HLA-A and HLA-B alleles of most subjects were accurately predicted from TCR beta sequences. Immune exposure information available was restricted to CMV serostatus.

The specimen was PBMCs. This receptor was identified in a man aged 35-49 years in good health and CMV-seropositive.

The CDR3 loop is CASSLGQGASPLHF. In nucleotides, the CDR3 is TGCGCCAGCAGCTTGGGACAGGGGGCTTCACCCCTCCACTTT. The rearrangement joins TRBV5-1 to TRBJ1-6; 10 bases agree with TRBD1. This CDR3 comprises 14 residues. Unmatched junction bases numbered 0, after V lost 0 bases and J lost 9 bases. Germline V gene data show CDR1 as SGHRS and CDR2 as YFSETQ.